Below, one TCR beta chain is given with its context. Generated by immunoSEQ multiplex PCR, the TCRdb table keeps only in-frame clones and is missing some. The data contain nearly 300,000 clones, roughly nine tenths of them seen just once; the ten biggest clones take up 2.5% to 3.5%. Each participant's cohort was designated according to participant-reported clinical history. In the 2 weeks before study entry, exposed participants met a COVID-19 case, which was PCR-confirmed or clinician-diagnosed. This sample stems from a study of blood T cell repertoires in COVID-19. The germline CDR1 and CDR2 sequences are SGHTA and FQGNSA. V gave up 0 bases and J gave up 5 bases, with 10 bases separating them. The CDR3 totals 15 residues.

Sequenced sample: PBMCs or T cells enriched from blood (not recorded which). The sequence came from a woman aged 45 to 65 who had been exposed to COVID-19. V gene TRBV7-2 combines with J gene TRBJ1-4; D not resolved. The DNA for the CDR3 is TGTGCCAGCAGCTTAGCGGTGGGCCAAAATGAAAAACTGTTTTTT. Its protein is CASSLAVGQNEKLFF.